The source of this T cell receptor beta chain is a study of blood T cell repertoires in COVID-19. Looked up from germline, CDR1 is SGHTA and CDR2 is FQGNSA. V shed 2 bases and J shed 5 bases, with 15 bases lying between them. The CDR3 length is 15 residues. This table comes from immunoSEQ multiplex PCR, and its TCRdb copy is limited to in-frame clones, with some not included. The sample shows 490,000 or so clones, approximately 90% of them seen only once. The specimen was PBMCs or T cells enriched from blood (not recorded which). The chain has TRBV7-2 and TRBJ1-1; D is unclear. The sequence was collected from a woman aged 60 to 75 who had recovered from COVID-19. The CDR3: CASSLLQVSITEAFF. The CDR3 DNA follows: TGTGCCAGCAGCTTATTGCAGGTGTCAATAACTGAAGCTTTCTTT. Full variable domain (missing parts from reference TRBV7-2 and TRBJ1-1): GAGVSQSPSNKVTEKGKDVELRCDPISGHTALYWYRQSLGQGLEFLIYFQGNSAPDKSGLPSDRFSAERTGGSVSTLTIQRTQQEDSAVYLCASSLLQVSITEAFFGQGTRLTVV.